The T cell receptor (beta chain) under discussion was sequenced for a study of T cell changes during pregnancy in multiple sclerosis. Generated by immunoSEQ multiplex PCR, the TCRdb table keeps only in-frame clones and is missing some. Of 60,000 or so clones in the sample, about 92% were seen once. V trimming: 5 bases; J trimming: 2 bases; junction bases outside the gene matches: 5. This CDR3 has 14 residues. Germline V CDR1 and CDR2: LNHDA, SQIVND (reference sequence). This clone was counted a single time. The sequence was obtained from a female donor in good health, enrolled as a control in a pregnancy study. The source material was peripheral blood, sampled in the second trimester of pregnancy. V is TRBV19 and J is TRBJ1-1; 7 bases match TRBD1. The CDR3 DNA is TGTGCCAGTAGTTGGAGGGGGCCCAACACTGAAGCTTTCTTT. Translating it yields CASSWRGPNTEAFF. The full variable domain, its missing parts supplied by reference TRBV19 and TRBJ1-1, is DGGITQSPKYLFRKEGQNVTLSCEQNLNHDAMYWYRQDPGQGLRLIYYSQIVNDFQKGDIAEGYSVSREKKESFPLTVTSAQKNPTAFYLCASSWRGPNTEAFFGQGTRLTVV.